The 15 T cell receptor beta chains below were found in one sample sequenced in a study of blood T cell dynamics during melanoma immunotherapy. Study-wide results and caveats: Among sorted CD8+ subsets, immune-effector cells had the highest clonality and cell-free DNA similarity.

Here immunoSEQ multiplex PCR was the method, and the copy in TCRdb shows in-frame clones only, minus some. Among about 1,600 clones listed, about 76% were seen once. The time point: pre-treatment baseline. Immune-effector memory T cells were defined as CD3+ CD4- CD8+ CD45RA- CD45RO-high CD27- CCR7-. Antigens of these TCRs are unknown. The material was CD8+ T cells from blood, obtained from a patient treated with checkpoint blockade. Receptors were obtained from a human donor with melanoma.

DNA for the CDR3: TGTGCCAGCTCACCACCCGGTTCAGGCAGGGGGCGAAGAGAAGAAAAACTGTTTTTT. It codes for CASSPPGSGRGRREEKLFF. V is TRBV18 and J is TRBJ1-4; TRBD1 matches at 8 bases. V shed 0 bases, J shed 8 bases, and the junction held 17 bases outside the gene matches. Germline values: CDR1 KGHSH, CDR2 LQKENI. The length of the CDR3 is 19 residues.

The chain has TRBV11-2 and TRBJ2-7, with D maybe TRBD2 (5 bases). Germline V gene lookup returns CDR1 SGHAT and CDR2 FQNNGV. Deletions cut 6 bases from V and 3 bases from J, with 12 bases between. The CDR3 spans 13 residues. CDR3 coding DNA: TGTGCCAGCAGTTTCAACGAGGGCTACGAGCAGTACTTC. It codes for CASSFNEGYEQYF.

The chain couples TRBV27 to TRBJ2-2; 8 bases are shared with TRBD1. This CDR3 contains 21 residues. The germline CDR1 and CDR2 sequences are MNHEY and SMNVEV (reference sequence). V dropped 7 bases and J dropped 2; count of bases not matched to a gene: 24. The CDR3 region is CASIPLRRTGLNLINTGELFF. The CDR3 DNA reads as TGTGCCAGCATCCCCCTTAGAAGGACAGGGCTTAATCTGATAAACACCGGGGAGCTGTTTTTT.

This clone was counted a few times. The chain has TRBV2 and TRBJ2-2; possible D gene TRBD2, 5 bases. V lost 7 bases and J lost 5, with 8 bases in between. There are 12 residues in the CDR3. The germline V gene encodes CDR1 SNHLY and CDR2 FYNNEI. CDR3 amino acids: CASMGGTGELFF. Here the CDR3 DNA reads TGTGCCAGCATGGGCGGGACCGGGGAGCTGTTTTTT.

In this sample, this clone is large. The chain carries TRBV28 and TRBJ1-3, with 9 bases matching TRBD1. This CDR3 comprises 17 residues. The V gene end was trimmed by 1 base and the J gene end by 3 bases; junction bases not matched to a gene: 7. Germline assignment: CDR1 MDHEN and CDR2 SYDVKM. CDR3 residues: CASSLFGQGSNGNTIYF. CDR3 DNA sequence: TGTGCCAGCAGTTTATTTGGACAGGGGTCTAATGGAAACACCATATATTTT.

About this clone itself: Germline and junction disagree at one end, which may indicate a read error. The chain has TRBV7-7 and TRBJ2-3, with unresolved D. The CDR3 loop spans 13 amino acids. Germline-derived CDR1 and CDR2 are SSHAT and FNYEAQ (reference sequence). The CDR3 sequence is CASSLTVLDTQYF. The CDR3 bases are TGTGCTAGCAGCTTAACGGTCCTGGATACGCAGTATTTT.

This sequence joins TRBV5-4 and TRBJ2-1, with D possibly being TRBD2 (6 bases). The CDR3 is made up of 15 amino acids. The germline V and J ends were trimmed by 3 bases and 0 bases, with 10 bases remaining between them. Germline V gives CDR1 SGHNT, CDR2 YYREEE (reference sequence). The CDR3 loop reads CASSWDWSSYNEQFF. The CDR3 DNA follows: TGTGCCAGCAGCTGGGACTGGAGCTCCTACAATGAGCAGTTCTTC.

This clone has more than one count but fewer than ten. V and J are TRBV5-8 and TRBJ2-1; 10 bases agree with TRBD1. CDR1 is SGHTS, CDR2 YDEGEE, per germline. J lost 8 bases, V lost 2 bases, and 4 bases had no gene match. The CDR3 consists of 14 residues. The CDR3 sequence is CASSFTGTGDEQFF. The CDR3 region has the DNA TGTGCCAGCAGCTTCACCGGGACAGGGGATGAGCAGTTCTTC.

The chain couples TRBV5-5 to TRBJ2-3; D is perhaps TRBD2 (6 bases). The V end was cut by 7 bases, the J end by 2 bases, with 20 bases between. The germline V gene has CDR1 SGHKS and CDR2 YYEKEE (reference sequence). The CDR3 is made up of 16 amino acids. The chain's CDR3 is CASCRKGLSITDTQYF. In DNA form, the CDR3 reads TGTGCCAGCTGTCGGAAGGGACTGTCTATCACAGATACGCAGTATTTT.

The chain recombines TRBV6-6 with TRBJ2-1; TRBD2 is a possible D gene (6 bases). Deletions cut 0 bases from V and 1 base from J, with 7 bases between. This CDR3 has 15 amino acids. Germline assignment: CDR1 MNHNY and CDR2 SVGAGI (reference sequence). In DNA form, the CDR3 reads TGTGCCAGCAGTTACTCGGGGGGATCCTACAATGAGCAGTTCTTC. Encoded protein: CASSYSGGSYNEQFF.

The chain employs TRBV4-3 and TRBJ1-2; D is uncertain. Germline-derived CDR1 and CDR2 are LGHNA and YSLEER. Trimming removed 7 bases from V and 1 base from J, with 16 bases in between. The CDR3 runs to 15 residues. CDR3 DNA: TGCGCCAGCACCTCCTCGGCGGGAAATAACTATGGCTACACCTTC. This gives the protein CASTSSAGNNYGYTF.

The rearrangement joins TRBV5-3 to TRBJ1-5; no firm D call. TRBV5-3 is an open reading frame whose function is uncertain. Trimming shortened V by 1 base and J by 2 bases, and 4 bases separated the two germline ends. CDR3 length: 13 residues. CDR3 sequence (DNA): TGTGCCAGAAGCTTGACAGGCAATCAGCCCCAGCATTTT. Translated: CARSLTGNQPQHF.

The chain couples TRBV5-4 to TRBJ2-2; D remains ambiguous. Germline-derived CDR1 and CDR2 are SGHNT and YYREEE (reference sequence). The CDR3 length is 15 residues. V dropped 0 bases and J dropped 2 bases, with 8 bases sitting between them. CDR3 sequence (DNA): TGTGCCAGCAGCTTGGCCTTAAGTAACACCGGGGAGCTGTTTTTT. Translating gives CASSLALSNTGELFF. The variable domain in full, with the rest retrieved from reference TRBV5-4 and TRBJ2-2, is ETGVTQSPTHLIKTRGQQVTLRCSSQSGHNTVSWYQQALGQGPQFIFQYYREEENGRGNFPPRFSGLQFPNYSSELNVNALELDDSALYLCASSLALSNTGELFFGEGSRLTVL.

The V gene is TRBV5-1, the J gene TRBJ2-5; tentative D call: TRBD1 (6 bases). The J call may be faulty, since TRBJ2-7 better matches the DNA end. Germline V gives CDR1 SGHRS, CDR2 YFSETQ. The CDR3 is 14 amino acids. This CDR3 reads CASSYGTSTYEQYF. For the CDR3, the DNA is TGCGCCAGCAGCTACGGGACAAGTACCTACGAGCAGTACTTC.

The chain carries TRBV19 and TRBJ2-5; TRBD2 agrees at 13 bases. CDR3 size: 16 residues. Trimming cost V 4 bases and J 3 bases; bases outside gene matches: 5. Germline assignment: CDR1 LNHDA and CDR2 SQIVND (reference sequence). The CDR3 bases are TGTGCCAGTAGTAACCTACTAGCGGGAGGGAAAGAGACCCAGTACTTC. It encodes CASSNLLAGGKETQYF. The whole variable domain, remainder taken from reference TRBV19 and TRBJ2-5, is DGGITQSPKYLFRKEGQNVTLSCEQNLNHDAMYWYRQDPGQGLRLIYYSQIVNDFQKGDIAEGYSVSREKKESFPLTVTSAQKNPTAFYLCASSNLLAGGKETQYFGPGTRLLVL.